A selection of T cell receptor beta chains follows, all from one sample in a study of cytomegalovirus exposure and HLA in healthy donors. Using immunoSEQ multiplex PCR, the repertoire was profiled, and TCRdb retains in-frame clones only, with some absent. The sample lists roughly 200,000 clones, over 70% seen once, with around 0.52% in the top ten. Sequencing was performed on PBMCs. Receptors originate from a woman aged 50 to 65 in good health and CMV-seronegative. Each CDR3 is given with its conserved first and last residue. D genes are given only for firm matches. Part of the rows lack a size; the others show once, few, many or a class for expanded clones.

J gene: TRBJ1-5; clone size: NA; V gene: TRBV19; D gene: NA; CDR3 protein: CASAWARGSNQPQHF; CDR3 DNA: TGTGCCAGTGCGTGGGCCAGGGGAAGCAATCAGCCCCAGCATTTT
J gene: TRBJ2-2; clone size: NA; V gene: TRBV19; D gene: NA; CDR3 protein: CASSIEGYQRKNTGELFF; CDR3 DNA: TGTGCCAGTAGTATAGAAGGCTACCAGCGGAAAAACACCGGGGAGCTGTTTTTT
J gene: TRBJ2-2; clone size: NA; V gene: TRBV5-1; D gene: NA; CDR3 protein: CASSPQDNTGELFF; CDR3 DNA: TGCGCCAGCAGCCCTCAGGATAACACCGGGGAGCTGTTTTTT
J gene: TRBJ2-1; clone size: NA; V gene: TRBV6-6; D gene: TRBD2; CDR3 protein: CASSYISGGRNEQFF; CDR3 DNA: TGTGCCAGCAGTTACATTAGCGGGGGGCGGAATGAGCAGTTCTTC
J gene: TRBJ1-4; clone size: NA; V gene: TRBV9; D gene: NA; CDR3 protein: CASSVGSGNEKLFF; CDR3 DNA: TGTGCCAGCAGCGTAGGATCAGGGAATGAAAAACTGTTTTTT
J gene: TRBJ2-5; clone size: NA; V gene: TRBV20-1; D gene: NA; CDR3 protein: CLTSGGETQYF; CDR3 DNA: TGCCTTACCTCCGGGGGAGAGACCCAGTACTTC
J gene: TRBJ2-7; clone size: NA; V gene: TRBV9; D gene: NA; CDR3 protein: CASSVGWRDEQYF; CDR3 DNA: TGTGCCAGCAGCGTAGGCTGGCGGGACGAGCAGTACTTC
J gene: TRBJ1-5; clone size: few; V gene: TRBV4-3; D gene: NA; CDR3 protein: CASSQDPSGRGQPQHF; CDR3 DNA: TGCGCCAGCAGCCAAGATCCGTCAGGGCGAGGTCAGCCCCAGCATTTT
J gene: TRBJ2-5; clone size: NA; V gene: TRBV30; D gene: NA; CDR3 protein: CAWSTSDKKETQYF; CDR3 DNA: TGTGCCTGGAGTACATCAGATAAGAAAGAGACCCAGTACTTC
J gene: TRBJ1-5; clone size: NA; V gene: TRBV10-3; D gene: TRBD1; CDR3 protein: CAISGDRLNQPQHF; CDR3 DNA: TGTGCCATCAGTGGGGACAGGCTCAATCAGCCCCAGCATTTT
J gene: TRBJ1-1; clone size: once; V gene: TRBV9; D gene: NA; CDR3 protein: CASSAQTDMNTEAFF; CDR3 DNA: TGTGCCAGCAGCGCACAGACAGATATGAACACTGAAGCTTTCTTT
J gene: TRBJ2-1; clone size: NA; V gene: TRBV27; D gene: TRBD1; CDR3 protein: CASSFDRAQQFF; CDR3 DNA: TGTGCCAGCAGTTTCGACAGGGCGCAGCAGTTCTTC
J gene: TRBJ1-2; clone size: NA; V gene: TRBV9; D gene: TRBD1; CDR3 protein: CASSRRTGGDYGYTF; CDR3 DNA: TGTGCCAGCAGTCGGCGGACAGGGGGCGACTATGGCTACACCTTC
J gene: TRBJ2-7; clone size: NA; V gene: TRBV5-6; D gene: TRBD1; CDR3 protein: CASSLGDRVVEQYF; CDR3 DNA: TGTGCCAGCAGCTTAGGGGACAGGGTGGTCGAGCAGTACTTC
J gene: TRBJ2-7; clone size: few; V gene: TRBV5-4; D gene: TRBD1; CDR3 protein: CASSSPGQAYEQYF; CDR3 DNA: TGTGCCAGCAGCTCCCCGGGACAGGCCTACGAGCAGTACTTC
J gene: TRBJ1-5; clone size: NA; V gene: TRBV6-4; D gene: NA; CDR3 protein: CASSEEGDNQPQHF; CDR3 DNA: TGTGCCAGCAGTGAAGAAGGGGACAATCAGCCCCAGCATTTT
J gene: TRBJ2-7; clone size: NA; V gene: TRBV29-1; D gene: TRBD2; CDR3 protein: CSVTGLAGVEQYF; CDR3 DNA: TGCAGCGTTACGGGACTAGCGGGAGTTGAGCAGTACTTC
J gene: TRBJ2-7; clone size: once; V gene: TRBV6-6; D gene: TRBD2; CDR3 protein: CASSRTSGESYEQYF; CDR3 DNA: TGTGCCAGCAGCCGGACTAGCGGGGAATCCTACGAGCAGTACTTC
J gene: TRBJ2-7; clone size: once; V gene: TRBV11-2; D gene: TRBD1; CDR3 protein: CASRPTRGTGVHEQYF; CDR3 DNA: TGTGCCAGCAGGCCCACGAGGGGGACAGGGGTCCACGAGCAGTACTTC
J gene: TRBJ1-1; clone size: NA; V gene: TRBV5-4; D gene: TRBD1; CDR3 protein: CASSLEGTGFLNTEAFF; CDR3 DNA: TGTGCCAGCAGCTTGGAGGGGACAGGGTTCCTTAACACTGAAGCTTTCTTT
J gene: TRBJ2-1; clone size: once; V gene: TRBV4-1; D gene: TRBD2; CDR3 protein: CASSQALGLYGRNEQFF; CDR3 DNA: TGCGCCAGCAGCCAAGCGTTGGGACTATATGGGCGCAATGAGCAGTTCTTC
J gene: TRBJ1-4; clone size: NA; V gene: TRBV27; D gene: NA; CDR3 protein: CASSSNMRVGSEKLFF; CDR3 DNA: TGTGCCAGCAGTTCCAACATGCGGGTGGGGAGTGAAAAACTGTTTTTT
J gene: TRBJ1-2; clone size: NA; V gene: TRBV28; D gene: NA; CDR3 protein: CASSTFKGRDYGYTF; CDR3 DNA: TGTGCCAGCAGCACATTCAAAGGGCGGGACTATGGCTACACCTTC
J gene: TRBJ1-4; clone size: NA; V gene: TRBV27; D gene: TRBD1; CDR3 protein: CASSFDRGHEKLFF; CDR3 DNA: TGTGCCAGCAGTTTCGACAGGGGACATGAAAAACTGTTTTTT
J gene: TRBJ2-1; clone size: NA; V gene: TRBV2; D gene: TRBD2; CDR3 protein: CASNLLAVYNEQFF; CDR3 DNA: TGTGCCAGCAATTTACTAGCGGTATACAATGAGCAGTTCTTC
J gene: TRBJ2-7; clone size: few; V gene: TRBV27; D gene: NA; CDR3 protein: CASSLSRALYEQYF; CDR3 DNA: TGTGCCAGCAGTTTATCGAGGGCCTTATACGAGCAGTACTTC
J gene: TRBJ2-3; clone size: NA; V gene: TRBV2; D gene: TRBD2; CDR3 protein: CASRVLAGTQYF; CDR3 DNA: TGTGCCAGCAGGGTCCTAGCGGGTACGCAGTATTTT
J gene: TRBJ1-1; clone size: NA; V gene: TRBV13; D gene: TRBD1; CDR3 protein: CASRRTGARRLNTEAFF; CDR3 DNA: TGTGCCAGCAGACGAACAGGGGCGAGGCGATTGAACACTGAAGCTTTCTTT
J gene: TRBJ2-3; clone size: NA; V gene: TRBV25-1; D gene: TRBD2; CDR3 protein: CASSKLPGLAESDTQYF; CDR3 DNA: TGTGCCAGCAGTAAGCTCCCGGGACTAGCAGAATCAGATACGCAGTATTTT
J gene: TRBJ1-5; clone size: few; V gene: TRBV28; D gene: TRBD1; CDR3 protein: CASSLSLWTGGTVNQPQHF; CDR3 DNA: TGTGCCAGCAGTTTAAGTCTGTGGACAGGGGGCACAGTCAATCAGCCCCAGCATTTT
J gene: TRBJ1-4; clone size: NA; V gene: TRBV4-3; D gene: NA; CDR3 protein: CASSQDSRVGATNEKLFF; CDR3 DNA: TGCGCCAGCAGCCAAGACTCCCGGGTGGGAGCAACTAATGAAAAACTGTTTTTT
J gene: TRBJ2-1; clone size: once; V gene: TRBV2; D gene: TRBD2; CDR3 protein: CASRQTGGYNEQFF; CDR3 DNA: TGTGCCAGCAGACAAACGGGGGGGTACAATGAGCAGTTCTTC
J gene: TRBJ2-2; clone size: few; V gene: TRBV30; D gene: TRBD1; CDR3 protein: CAWNKGTVGRNGELFF; CDR3 DNA: TGTGCCTGGAATAAAGGGACAGTCGGTCGTAACGGGGAGCTGTTTTTT
J gene: TRBJ2-5; clone size: NA; V gene: TRBV19; D gene: NA; CDR3 protein: CASSIVSRGETQYF; CDR3 DNA: TGTGCCAGTAGTATAGTATCAAGGGGAGAGACCCAGTACTTC
J gene: TRBJ1-4; clone size: NA; V gene: TRBV7-9; D gene: TRBD1; CDR3 protein: CASSLGGQISEKLFF; CDR3 DNA: TGTGCCAGCAGCTTAGGGGGACAGATCTCGGAAAAACTGTTTTTT
J gene: TRBJ1-2; clone size: NA; V gene: TRBV11-2; D gene: NA; CDR3 protein: CASSPGVVNYGYTF; CDR3 DNA: TGTGCCAGCAGCCCGGGGGTAGTAAACTATGGCTACACCTTC
J gene: TRBJ1-5; clone size: once; V gene: TRBV7-2; D gene: NA; CDR3 protein: CASSLGVRENQPQHF; CDR3 DNA: TGTGCCAGCAGCTTAGGAGTTAGGGAGAATCAGCCCCAGCATTTT
J gene: TRBJ1-2; clone size: NA; V gene: TRBV7-9; D gene: TRBD1; CDR3 protein: CASSGIGTGDSYYGYTF; CDR3 DNA: TGTGCCAGCAGTGGTATTGGGACAGGGGATTCCTACTATGGCTACACCTTC
J gene: TRBJ2-5; clone size: NA; V gene: TRBV6-5; D gene: TRBD1; CDR3 protein: CASSRQGLQETQYF; CDR3 DNA: TGTGCCAGCAGCAGACAGGGGTTGCAAGAGACCCAGTACTTC
J gene: TRBJ2-3; clone size: NA; V gene: TRBV6-5; D gene: TRBD1; CDR3 protein: CASSYSTGLGHTQYF; CDR3 DNA: TGTGCCAGCAGTTACTCGACAGGGTTGGGACATACGCAGTATTTT
J gene: TRBJ1-2; clone size: few; V gene: TRBV21-1; D gene: NA; CDR3 protein: CASSRQSNYGYTF; CDR3 DNA: TGTGCCAGCAGCAGACAGTCGAACTATGGCTACACCTTC
J gene: TRBJ2-1; clone size: once; V gene: TRBV28; D gene: TRBD2; CDR3 protein: CASSLSRSGGGGQFF; CDR3 DNA: TGTGCCAGCAGTCTCTCTAGGAGCGGGGGAGGGGGGCAGTTCTTC
J gene: TRBJ2-1; clone size: once; V gene: TRBV28; D gene: TRBD1; CDR3 protein: CASSTRRTGGVIRSYNEQFF; CDR3 DNA: TGTGCCAGCAGCACAAGGCGGACAGGGGGCGTGATTCGGTCCTACAATGAGCAGTTCTTC
J gene: TRBJ2-1; clone size: NA; V gene: TRBV2; D gene: NA; CDR3 protein: CASIGGENSYNEQFF; CDR3 DNA: TGTGCCAGCATAGGGGGGGAGAACTCCTACAATGAGCAGTTCTTC
J gene: TRBJ2-2; clone size: NA; V gene: TRBV28; D gene: NA; CDR3 protein: CASSKVGAGGELFF; CDR3 DNA: TGTGCCAGCAGCAAGGTGGGCGCCGGCGGGGAGCTGTTTTTT
J gene: TRBJ2-7; clone size: few; V gene: TRBV7-2; D gene: TRBD2; CDR3 protein: CASSILFDTSGAYEQYF; CDR3 DNA: TGTGCCAGCAGCATCCTATTTGACACTAGCGGGGCCTACGAGCAGTACTTC
J gene: TRBJ1-2; clone size: NA; V gene: TRBV27; D gene: NA; CDR3 protein: CASSPGGGFLYGYTF; CDR3 DNA: TGTGCCAGCAGTCCGGGCGGGGGTTTCCTCTATGGCTACACCTTC
J gene: TRBJ2-1; clone size: NA; V gene: TRBV7-3; D gene: TRBD2; CDR3 protein: CASSLTGTGLAGNEQFF; CDR3 DNA: TGTGCCAGCAGCTTAACGGGGACGGGACTAGCGGGGAATGAGCAGTTCTTC
J gene: TRBJ2-3; clone size: NA; V gene: TRBV15; D gene: TRBD2; CDR3 protein: CATSRGPSGGGLRGTDTQYF; CDR3 DNA: TGTGCCACCAGCAGAGGCCCTAGCGGGGGGGGCTTAAGGGGAACAGATACGCAGTATTTT
J gene: TRBJ2-5; clone size: once; V gene: TRBV28; D gene: NA; CDR3 protein: CASRAPGQQETQYF; CDR3 DNA: TGTGCCAGCAGGGCCCCGGGACAACAAGAGACCCAGTACTTC
J gene: TRBJ2-2; clone size: NA; V gene: TRBV7-9; D gene: NA; CDR3 protein: CASSLALVQGANTGELFF; CDR3 DNA: TGTGCCAGCAGCTTAGCGCTAGTACAGGGAGCGAACACCGGGGAGCTGTTTTTT
J gene: TRBJ2-7; clone size: few; V gene: TRBV6-1; D gene: NA; CDR3 protein: CASRGRREQYF; CDR3 DNA: TGTGCCAGCAGAGGAAGGCGGGAGCAGTACTTC
J gene: TRBJ2-5; clone size: NA; V gene: TRBV7-9; D gene: NA; CDR3 protein: CASSLDAHPQETQYF; CDR3 DNA: TGTGCCAGCAGCTTAGATGCACACCCTCAAGAGACCCAGTACTTC
J gene: TRBJ2-2; clone size: NA; V gene: TRBV2; D gene: TRBD2; CDR3 protein: CASIGTSGLYTGELFF; CDR3 DNA: TGTGCCAGCATCGGGACTAGCGGCTTATACACCGGGGAGCTGTTTTTT